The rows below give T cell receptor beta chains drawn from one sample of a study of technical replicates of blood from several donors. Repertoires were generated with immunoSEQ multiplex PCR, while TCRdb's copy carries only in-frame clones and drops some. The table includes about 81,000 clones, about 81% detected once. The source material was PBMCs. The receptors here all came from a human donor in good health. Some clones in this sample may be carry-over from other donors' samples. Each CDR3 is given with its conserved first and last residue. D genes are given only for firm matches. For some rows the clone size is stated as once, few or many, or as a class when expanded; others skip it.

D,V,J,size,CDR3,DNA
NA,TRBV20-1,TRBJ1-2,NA,CSARGSYGYTF,TGCAGTGCCAGGGGTAGCTATGGCTACACCTTC
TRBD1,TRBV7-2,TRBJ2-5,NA,CASSKDRGRETQYF,TGTGCCAGCAGCAAGGACAGGGGGCGAGAGACCCAGTACTTC
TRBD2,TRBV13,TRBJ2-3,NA,CASGGTNITDTQYF,TGTGCCAGTGGCGGGACTAACATCACAGATACGCAGTATTTT
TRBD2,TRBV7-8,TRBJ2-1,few,CASSLRSSGGRREQFF,TGTGCCAGCAGCTTAAGATCGAGCGGGGGGAGACGGGAGCAGTTCTTC
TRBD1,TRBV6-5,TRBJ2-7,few,CASSYSDRGEQYF,TGTGCCAGCAGTTACTCGGACAGGGGCGAGCAGTACTTC
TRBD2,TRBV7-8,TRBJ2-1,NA,CASSLSGLEGNEQFF,TGTGCCAGCAGCTTATCCGGACTAGAAGGCAATGAGCAGTTCTTC
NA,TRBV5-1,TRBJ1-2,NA,CASSLLGGTGYGYTF,TGCGCCAGCAGCCTGTTGGGAGGAACCGGCTATGGCTACACCTTC
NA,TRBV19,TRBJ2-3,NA,CASSIQGIDTQYF,TGTGCCAGTAGTATTCAGGGGATAGATACGCAGTATTTT
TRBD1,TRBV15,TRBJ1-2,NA,CATSPGTGVYGYTF,TGTGCCACCAGCCCCGGGACAGGAGTCTATGGCTACACCTTC
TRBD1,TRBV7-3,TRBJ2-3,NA,CASSLGQTTDTQYF,TGTGCCAGCAGCTTGGGACAGACCACAGATACGCAGTATTTT